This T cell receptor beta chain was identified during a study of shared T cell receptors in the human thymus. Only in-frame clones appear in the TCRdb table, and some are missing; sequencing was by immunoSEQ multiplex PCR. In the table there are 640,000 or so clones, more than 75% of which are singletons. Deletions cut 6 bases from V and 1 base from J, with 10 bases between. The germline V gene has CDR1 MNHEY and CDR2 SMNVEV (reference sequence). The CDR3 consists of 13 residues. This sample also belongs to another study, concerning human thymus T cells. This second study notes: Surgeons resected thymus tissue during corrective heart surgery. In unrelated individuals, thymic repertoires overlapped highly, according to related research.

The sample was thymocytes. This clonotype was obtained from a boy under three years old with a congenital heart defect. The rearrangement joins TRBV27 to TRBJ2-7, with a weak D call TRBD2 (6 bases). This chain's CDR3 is CASRPGGSYEQYF. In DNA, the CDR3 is TGTGCCAGCAGGCCCGGGGGTTCCTACGAGCAGTACTTC.